The sequence of this TCR beta chain was determined in a study of control samples from healthy donors and cancer patients. Germline CDR1 is SGHDT and CDR2 is YYEEEE. The length of the CDR3 is 15 residues. Trimming took off 0 bases at V and 2 bases at J, with 12 bases between the two ends. Profiling relied on immunoSEQ multiplex PCR, and the TCRdb table lists in-frame clones only, not all of them. The top ten clones hold 10% of a sample with about 44,000 clones, around 87% of them seen once. The sequence derives from an older woman with lung cancer. The rearrangement joins TRBV5-6 to TRBJ2-7; D gene ambiguous. Sample: PBMCs. Here the CDR3 reads CASSLGPGATYEQYF. CDR3 DNA: TGTGCCAGCAGCTTGGGGCCAGGAGCAACCTACGAGCAGTACTTC.